These T cell receptor beta chains were read from a single sample in a study of graft-versus-host responses after intestinal transplantation. Using immunoSEQ multiplex PCR, the repertoire was profiled, and TCRdb retains in-frame clones only, with some absent. The table includes about 130,000 clones, roughly 91% detected once. What these receptors recognize is not known. The specimen was unstimulated CD4+ T cells sorted from spleen or lymph node cells, collected before intestinal transplant. The source is a human donor who received an intestinal transplant. The CDR3 runs from the conserved cysteine through the conserved F or W. The order of the fields is clone size, V gene, CDR3 length, J gene, D gene, CDR3 DNA, CDR3 protein. The D gene is left open where the match is weak. A row's size may be missing; if present it is once, few, many or a size class.

>NA|TRBV5-1|18|TRBJ2-1|NA
TGCGCCAGCAGCTTGGGTGGCATAGCGGACCACTCCTACAATGAGCAGTTCTTC
CASSLGGIADHSYNEQFF
>NA|TRBV11-3|17|TRBJ1-6|NA
TGTGCCAGCAGCTTAGAAAGGGGGAGCTCCTATAATTCACCCCTCCACTTT
CASSLERGSSYNSPLHF
>once|TRBV14|13|TRBJ1-2|NA
TGTGCCAGCAGCCAATCGGGCCTCTATGGCTACACCTTC
CASSQSGLYGYTF
>NA|TRBV19|14|TRBJ2-7|TRBD2
TGTGCCAGTAGACCGGGACTACCACCCGCTGAGCAGTACTTC
CASRPGLPPAEQYF
>NA|TRBV7-3|17|TRBJ1-2|NA
TGTGCCAGCAGCTTAAATGGGGGCTTCGCGGGAGGCTATGGCTACACCTTC
CASSLNGGFAGGYGYTF
>NA|TRBV5-1|18|TRBJ2-1|TRBD2
TGCGCCAGCAGCTTGCCTAAGAGACTAGCGCGAACCTACAATGAGCAGTTCTTC
CASSLPKRLARTYNEQFF
>NA|TRBV11-3|15|TRBJ2-1|TRBD2
TGTGCCAGCAGCTTGGGGACTAGATCGGGGAATGAGCAGTTCTTC
CASSLGTRSGNEQFF
>NA|TRBV4-1|16|TRBJ2-1|TRBD2
TGCGCCAGCAGCCAAGATCTAGCGGGAGCCTACAATGAGCAGTTCTTC
CASSQDLAGAYNEQFF
>NA|TRBV4-2|12|TRBJ2-1|NA
TGTGCCAGCAGCCAAGATCCGAATGAGCAGTTCTTC
CASSQDPNEQFF
>NA|TRBV19|18|TRBJ1-4|NA
TGTGCCAGGCGGGACCTGCGGACTAAAGGGCATGGGAGTGAAAAACTGTTTTTT
CARRDLRTKGHGSEKLFF
>few|TRBV28|13|TRBJ2-5|NA
TGTGCCAGCACCCAGCGGACTCAAGAGACCCAGTACTTC
CASTQRTQETQYF
>NA|TRBV5-8|14|TRBJ1-1|NA
TGTGCCAGCAGCTTTTATAGAGGGGCCACTGAAGCTTTCTTT
CASSFYRGATEAFF
>NA|TRBV7-9|15|TRBJ1-4|NA
TGTGCCAGCAGCTTGTCCGGGACGGGAGGGGAAAAACTGTTTTTT
CASSLSGTGGEKLFF
>NA|TRBV10-3|16|TRBJ2-1|TRBD1
TGTGCCATCAGTGAGTCCAGGACAGGGCTTTCGGGGGAGCAGTTCTTC
CAISESRTGLSGEQFF
>NA|TRBV5-4|14|TRBJ2-3|NA
TGTGCCAGCAGCTTGATCCAGGGGGGAGATACGCAGTATTTT
CASSLIQGGDTQYF
>NA|TRBV14|17|TRBJ2-2|NA
TGTGCCAGCAGCCAAGGGCACAGGGGGGGAGCAACCGGGGAGCTGTTTTTT
CASSQGHRGGATGELFF
>NA|TRBV5-1|14|TRBJ2-5|NA
TGCGCCAGCAGCTTTAGTGTGCCAACAGAGACCCAGTACTTC
CASSFSVPTETQYF
>once|TRBV13|15|TRBJ2-7|TRBD1
TGTGCCAGCAGCGTCTCGACAGGGGGCTGGGACGAGCAGTACTTC
CASSVSTGGWDEQYF
>NA|TRBV4-2|14|TRBJ2-3|NA
TGTGCCAGCAGCCAAGAGGGGGCCACAGATACGCAGTATTTT
CASSQEGATDTQYF
>NA|TRBV6-6|15|TRBJ2-7|NA
TGTGCCAGCAGTTACTCGGGGCCTACCCCCTACGAGCAGTACTTC
CASSYSGPTPYEQYF
>NA|TRBV2|15|TRBJ2-1|NA
TGTGCCAGCAGTGAAAGTCGGGGGGCAGGCAATGAGCAGTTCTTC
CASSESRGAGNEQFF
>NA|TRBV6-6|14|TRBJ2-7|TRBD1
TGTGCCAGCAGTTACGGGGACAGGGGGAGCGAGCAGTACTTC
CASSYGDRGSEQYF
>NA|TRBV18|15|TRBJ1-5|NA
TGTGCCAGCTCACCGGTACAGGGTGACAATCAGCCCCAGCATTTT
CASSPVQGDNQPQHF
>NA|TRBV27|13|TRBJ1-5|NA
TGTGCCAGCAGTTTGGGGTTCGGGCTAGCCCAGCATTTT
CASSLGFGLAQHF
>once|TRBV7-2|15|TRBJ2-2|NA
TGTGCCAGCAGCTTAGCGTGGGCAGACACCGGGGAGCTGTTTTTT
CASSLAWADTGELFF
>NA|TRBV7-2|15|TRBJ2-7|TRBD2
TGTGCCAGCAGCTCATCTAGCGGGAGGGGATACGAGCAGTACTTC
CASSSSSGRGYEQYF
>NA|TRBV5-1|16|TRBJ2-1|TRBD2
TGCGCCAGCAAGCCCTTTAGCGGGAGCTCCTACAATGAGCAGTTCTTC
CASKPFSGSSYNEQFF
>NA|TRBV6-4|15|TRBJ2-2|TRBD2
TGTGCCAGCAGGCCGACTAGCCTGGGGACCGGGGAGCTGTTTTTT
CASRPTSLGTGELFF
>NA|TRBV28|13|TRBJ1-2|TRBD1
TGTGCCAGCCTGGACAGGGGGCCCTATGGCTACACCTTC
CASLDRGPYGYTF
>once|TRBV27|17|TRBJ1-5|NA
TGTGCCAGCAGTTTCATCACTGGAACCTATAGCAATCAGCCCCAGCATTTT
CASSFITGTYSNQPQHF
>few|TRBV10-3|16|TRBJ1-3|NA
TGTGCCATCAGTGAGTCGACAGTACGCTCTGGAAACACCATATATTTT
CAISESTVRSGNTIYF
>NA|TRBV10-3|15|TRBJ2-4|NA
TGTGCCATCAGTGGACAGGATCTAGCCAAAAACATTCAGTACTTC
CAISGQDLAKNIQYF
>NA|TRBV10-3|16|TRBJ2-1|TRBD2
TGTGCCATCAGTCGTAGCGGGAGGGCCGACGACAATGAGCAGTTCTTC
CAISRSGRADDNEQFF
>NA|TRBV2|15|TRBJ2-6|NA
TGTGCCAGCAATACCGACCGGTCTGGGGCCAACGTCCTGACTTTC
CASNTDRSGANVLTF
>NA|TRBV4-1|15|TRBJ1-3|NA
TGCGCCAGCAGCCAAGTTGGGATATCTGGAAACACCATATATTTT
CASSQVGISGNTIYF
>NA|TRBV9|13|TRBJ2-1|NA
TGTGCCAGCAGCGTAGGGCAGAACAATGAGCAGTTCTTC
CASSVGQNNEQFF
>NA|TRBV28|14|TRBJ2-7|TRBD2
TGTGCCAGCAGTTCGCGGGGGGGGCGGTACGAGCAGTACTTC
CASSSRGGRYEQYF